A single T cell receptor beta chain is shown here with its context. What it recognizes is unknown. V was pared by 3 bases and J by 5 bases, with 16 bases between. The CDR3 sequence is 15 residues long. The data derive from a study of T cells in Graves' hyperthyroidism and ophthalmopathy. Overall study results and limits: In blood, most of the thyroid clonotypes expanded above 0.001 were also present. A 13 V-J model separated ophthalmopathy from stable hyperthyroidism.

Amplification of TCR beta CDR3 regions used RNA as the template. HTBI primers were the set used in a first-round RT-PCR of the TCR CDR3. MiXCR was run by TCRdb on the multiplex PCR reads, yielding one entry per CDR3 protein. The data hold about 640,000 distinct CDR3 sequences, with under 25% observed a single time. The clonotype originates from a man aged 25 to 40 with Graves' ophthalmopathy. J is TRBJ1-2 and V is TRBV12-3 or TRBV12-4; D not resolved. The material sequenced was blood. DNA for the CDR3: TGTGCCAGCAGTTTGTCGTTCACGTCGGAGTATGGCTACACCTTC. This gives the protein CASSLSFTSEYGYTF.